Each of the 19 T cell receptor beta chains below was sequenced from the same sample in a study of shared clonotypes between healthy human individuals. CD45RO-negative CD8 cells positively selected for CCR7 made up the naive population, which excluded terminally differentiated effector memory CD45RA+ cells. This table comes from immunoSEQ multiplex PCR, and its TCRdb copy is limited to in-frame clones, with some not included. The sample lists approximately 600,000 clones; 85% to 95% were seen once. Source material: naive CD8+ T cells sorted from blood. The receptors here all came from a woman in her twenties or thirties in good health.

This chain connects TRBV27 to TRBJ1-2; no firm D call. This CDR3 comprises 13 residues. V lost 4 bases and J lost 2, with 8 bases in between. Germline V lookup: CDR1 MNHEY, CDR2 SMNVEV (reference sequence). The CDR3 sequence is CASSYGQNYGYTF. CDR3 DNA: TGTGCCAGCAGTTATGGGCAGAACTATGGCTACACCTTC.

The gene calls are TRBV7-6 and TRBJ2-7; 7 nucleotides line up with TRBD2. The V segment lost 4 bases and the J segment 6 bases; nucleotides outside the gene matches: 6. The length of the CDR3 is 13 residues. Germline V gene sequence: CDR1 SGHVS, CDR2 FNYEAQ. As DNA, the CDR3 is TGTGCCAGCAGCTCCCCAGCGGGAAGCGAGCAGTACTTC. Translating it yields CASSSPAGSEQYF.

This clone was observed a handful of times. This sample also contains other DNA sequences that code for the same CDR3. The chain is built from TRBV19 and TRBJ1-1; D remains ambiguous. The CDR3 contains 13 residues. Germline loops: CDR1 LNHDA, CDR2 SQIVND (reference sequence). Trimming left V 6 bases short and J 0 bases short, with 8 bases between. The CDR3 loop reads CASSGRMNTEAFF. CDR3 sequence (DNA): TGTGCCAGTAGCGGCAGAATGAACACTGAAGCTTTCTTT.

The chain has TRBV27 and TRBJ2-1; the D gene is possibly TRBD2 (5 bases). Trimming stripped 2 bases from V and 7 bases from J, with 12 bases between. Germline values: CDR1 MNHEY, CDR2 SMNVEV (reference sequence). The CDR3 is 14 residues long. This chain's CDR3 is CASSLPGVSNEQFF. The CDR3 DNA sequence: TGTGCCAGCAGTTTACCCGGGGTTAGTAATGAGCAGTTCTTC.

The chain joins TRBV18 to TRBJ2-7; D might be TRBD1 (5 bases). V lost 2 bases and J lost 0, with 11 bases in between. CDR1 is KGHSH and CDR2 is LQKENI in the germline V gene. This CDR3 is built from 15 residues. The CDR3 DNA follows: TGTGCCAGCTCACCAAGAACAGGCAGCTCCTACGAGCAGTACTTC. It encodes CASSPRTGSSYEQYF. The full variable domain, in which reference TRBV18 and TRBJ2-7 provide the parts outside the CDR3, is NAGVMQNPRHLVRRRGQEARLRCSPMKGHSHVYWYRQLPEEGLKFMVYLQKENIIDESGMPKERFSAEFPKEGPSILRIQQVVRGDSAAYFCASSPRTGSSYEQYFGPGTRLTVT.

The chain joins TRBV7-5 to TRBJ1-4; TRBD1 is the table's D call and was not checked against the DNA. TRBV7-5 is reported as a pseudogene. CDR3 length: 16 amino acids. DNA of the CDR3: TGTGTCAGAAGCTTAGCCAGGGGTGGCACTAATGAAAAACTGTTTTTT. This translates into CVRSLARGGTNEKLFF.

The chain carries TRBV19 and TRBJ2-5, with D possibly TRBD1 on 6 matching bases. CDR3 length equals 13 residues. Trimming pared 5 bases from V and 1 base from J, leaving 8 bases between. Germline V gene data show CDR1 as LNHDA and CDR2 as SQIVND (reference sequence). CDR3 region: CASSDRSQETQYF. The CDR3 DNA reads TGTGCCAGTAGTGACAGGAGCCAAGAGACCCAGTACTTC.

To note about this clone: The sample carries other DNA sequences with the same CDR3. The chain recombines TRBV6-6 with TRBJ2-7; 8 bases fit TRBD1. The CDR3 covers 14 residues. V was pared by 2 bases and J by 3 bases, with 3 bases of the junction left unmatched. Germline V gene sequence: CDR1 MNHNY, CDR2 SVGAGI (reference sequence). The CDR3 region is CASSYAGQGYEQYF. The CDR3, as DNA: TGTGCCAGCAGTTACGCCGGACAGGGCTACGAGCAGTACTTC.

V is TRBV9 and J is TRBJ2-7; 7 bases fit TRBD1. V trimming: 3 bases; J trimming: 2 bases; junction bases outside the gene matches: 8. The CDR3 has 15 residues. The V gene's germline CDR1 is SGDLS and CDR2 YYNGEE. The CDR3 spells CASSGPWDSPYEQYF. CDR3 coding DNA: TGTGCCAGCAGCGGTCCGTGGGACAGCCCCTACGAGCAGTACTTC.

V gene TRBV28 combines with J gene TRBJ2-2, with D possibly called TRBD1 or TRBD2 (6 bases each). With 2 bases removed from V and 1 base from J, the gap between germline ends came to 20 bases. From germline, CDR1 is MDHEN and CDR2 SYDVKM. The CDR3 is 19 residues long. CDR3 amino acids: CASSLQPRWGRENTGELFF. CDR3 coding DNA: TGTGCCAGCAGTTTACAACCCCGATGGGGGCGGGAGAACACCGGGGAGCTGTTTTTT.

The V call is TRBV29-1, the J call TRBJ1-1; TRBD1 is a possible D gene (5 bases). From germline, CDR1 is SQVTM and CDR2 ANQGSEA. This CDR3 is 15 amino acids long. V was pared by 2 bases and J by 11 bases, with 24 bases between. CDR3 DNA sequence: TGCAGCGTTGAATTTGAATGGGCTGGGGGGTCGGGTGCTTTCTTT. Its translation: CSVEFEWAGGSGAFF.

The gene calls are TRBV27 and TRBJ2-7; D gene unclear. The CDR3 runs to 13 residues. Germline-derived CDR1 and CDR2 are MNHEY and SMNVEV (reference sequence). The ends were cut back, 2 bases at V and 6 bases at J, with 11 bases in the middle. CDR3 in amino acids: CASSLEGPGEQYF. In DNA, the CDR3 is TGTGCCAGCAGTTTAGAAGGGCCCGGCGAGCAGTACTTC.

The chain employs TRBV9 and TRBJ2-5; 8 nucleotides match TRBD2. Germline-derived CDR1 and CDR2 are SGDLS and YYNGEE. V lost 4 bases and J lost 5; bases outside the gene matches: 7. This CDR3 contains 14 residues. CDR3 bases: TGTGCCAGCAGCCTCAAGCGGGAGAGTGAGACCCAGTACTTC. This encodes CASSLKRESETQYF.

This sequence joins TRBV2 and TRBJ2-7, with D unclear. Germline CDR1 reads SNHLY; CDR2 reads FYNNEI. The V end was cut by 5 bases, the J end by 7 bases, with 9 bases between. The CDR3 contains 11 residues. CDR3 DNA sequence: TGTGCCAGCAGTTCCGCTCGGGAGCAGTACTTC. Amino acids: CASSSAREQYF.

The rearrangement joins TRBV7-9 to TRBJ2-1, with D tentatively TRBD1 (6 bases). The CDR3 runs 15 residues. Germline V lookup: CDR1 SEHNR, CDR2 FQNEAQ (reference sequence). Trimming pared 5 bases from V and 2 bases from J, leaving 13 bases between. The CDR3 nucleotides are TGTGCCAGCAGCCAAGGGACATTAGCCTACAATGAGCAGTTCTTC. The encoded protein is CASSQGTLAYNEQFF.

The rearrangement links TRBV19 to TRBJ2-1, with 10 bases fitting TRBD2. CDR3 length equals 14 residues. Germline trimming cut 5 bases from V and 9 bases from J; bases unmatched to any gene: 7. The germline gives CDR1 LNHDA, CDR2 SQIVND (reference sequence). The CDR3: CASSAGTSVGEQFF. CDR3 bases: TGTGCCAGTAGTGCCGGGACTAGCGTTGGTGAGCAGTTCTTC.

The chain joins TRBV7-2 to TRBJ1-2; TRBD1 might be the D (5 bases). The length of the CDR3 is 14 residues. Germline loops: CDR1 SGHTA, CDR2 FQGNSA. Trimming took 6 bases from V and 4 from J, leaving 15 bases between them. The DNA of the CDR3 is TGTGCCAGCAGTTTTGGGGGGGAGACCTATGGCTACACCTTC. Encoded protein: CASSFGGETYGYTF.

The J gene is TRBJ1-1, the V gene TRBV28; D call uncertain. The CDR3 totals 14 residues. Germline CDR1 and CDR2: MDHEN and SYDVKM. Between the trimmed V and J ends, which lost 6 bases and 3 bases, there was a span of 14 bases. The CDR3 is CASRLVFGDTEAFF. As DNA, the CDR3 is TGTGCCAGCAGGTTAGTGTTTGGTGACACTGAAGCTTTCTTT.

This clone has only one observation. V and J are TRBV21-1 and TRBJ2-2; no DNA check was done on the table's D call, TRBD2. TRBV21-1 is reported as a pseudogene. The CDR3 extends over 17 amino acids. CDR3 in DNA: TGTGCCAGCAGCAAATCTTCCGGGGGTGGGAACACCGGGGAGCTGTTTTTT. The encoded protein is CASSKSSGGGNTGELFF.